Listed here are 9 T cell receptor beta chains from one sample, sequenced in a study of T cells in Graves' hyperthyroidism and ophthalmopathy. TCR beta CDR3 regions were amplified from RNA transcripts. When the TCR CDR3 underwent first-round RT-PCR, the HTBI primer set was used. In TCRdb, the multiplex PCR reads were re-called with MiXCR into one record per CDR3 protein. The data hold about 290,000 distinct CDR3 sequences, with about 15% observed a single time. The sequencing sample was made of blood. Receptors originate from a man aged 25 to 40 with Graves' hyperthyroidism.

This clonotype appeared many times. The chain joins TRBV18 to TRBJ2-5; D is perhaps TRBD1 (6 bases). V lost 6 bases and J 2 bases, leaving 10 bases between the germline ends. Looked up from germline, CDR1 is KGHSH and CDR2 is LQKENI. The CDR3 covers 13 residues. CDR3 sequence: CASSQGSQETQYF. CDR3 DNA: TGTGCCAGCTCCCAGGGGAGTCAAGAGACCCAGTACTTC.

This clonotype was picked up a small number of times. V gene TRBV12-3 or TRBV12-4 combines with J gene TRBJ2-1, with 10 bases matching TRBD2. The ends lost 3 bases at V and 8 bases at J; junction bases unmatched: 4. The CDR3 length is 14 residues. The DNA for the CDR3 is TGTGCCAGCAGTTTCGGGCTAGCGGGGGATGAGCAGTTCTTC. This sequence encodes CASSFGLAGDEQFF.

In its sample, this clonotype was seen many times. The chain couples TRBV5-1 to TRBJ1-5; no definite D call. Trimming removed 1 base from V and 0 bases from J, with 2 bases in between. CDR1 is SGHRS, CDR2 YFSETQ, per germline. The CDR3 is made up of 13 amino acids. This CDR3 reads CASSLHSNQPQHF. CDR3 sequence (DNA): TGCGCCAGCAGCTTGCATAGCAATCAGCCCCAGCATTTT. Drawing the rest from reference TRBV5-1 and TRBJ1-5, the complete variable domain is KAGVTQTPRYLIKTRGQQVTLSCSPISGHRSVSWYQQTPGQGLQFLFEYFSETQRNKGNFPGRFSGRQFSNSRSEMNVSTLELGDSALYLCASSLHSNQPQHFGDGTRLSIL.

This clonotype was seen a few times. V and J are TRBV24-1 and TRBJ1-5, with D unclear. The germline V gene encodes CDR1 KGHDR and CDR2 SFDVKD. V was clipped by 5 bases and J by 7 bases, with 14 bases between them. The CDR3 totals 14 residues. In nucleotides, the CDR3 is TGTGCCACCAGTGCCCGTGGCGAAAAGCAGCCCCAGCATTTT. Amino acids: CATSARGEKQPQHF.

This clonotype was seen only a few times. The CDR3 spells CATSPPTRGYGYTF. Written as DNA, the CDR3 is TGTGCCACCAGTCCCCCGACTAGGGGATATGGCTACACCTTC. V is TRBV24-1 and J is TRBJ1-2; D possibly corresponds to TRBD1 (5 bases). This CDR3 has 14 amino acids. CDR1 and CDR2 from the germline V gene are KGHDR and SFDVKD. Trimming stripped 6 bases from V and 5 bases from J, with 15 bases between.

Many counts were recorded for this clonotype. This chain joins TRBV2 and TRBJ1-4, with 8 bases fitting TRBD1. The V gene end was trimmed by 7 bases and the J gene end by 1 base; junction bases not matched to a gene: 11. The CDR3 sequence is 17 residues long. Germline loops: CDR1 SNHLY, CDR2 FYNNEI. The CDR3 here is CASKLDRELVTNEKLFF. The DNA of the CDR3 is TGTGCCAGCAAGTTGGACAGGGAGCTTGTAACTAATGAAAAACTGTTTTTT. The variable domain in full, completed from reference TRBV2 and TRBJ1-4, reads EPEVTQTPSHQVTQMGQEVILRCVPISNHLYFYWYRQILGQKVEFLVSFYNNEISEKSEIFDDQFSVERPDGSNFTLKIRSTKLEDSAMYFCASKLDRELVTNEKLFFGSGTQLSVL.

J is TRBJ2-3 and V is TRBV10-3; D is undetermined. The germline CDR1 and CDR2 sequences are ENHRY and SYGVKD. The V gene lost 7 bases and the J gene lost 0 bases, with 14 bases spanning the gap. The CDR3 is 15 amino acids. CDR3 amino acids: CAIKFQDLSTDTQYF. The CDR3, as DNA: TGTGCCATCAAGTTTCAGGACCTTAGCACAGATACGCAGTATTTT.

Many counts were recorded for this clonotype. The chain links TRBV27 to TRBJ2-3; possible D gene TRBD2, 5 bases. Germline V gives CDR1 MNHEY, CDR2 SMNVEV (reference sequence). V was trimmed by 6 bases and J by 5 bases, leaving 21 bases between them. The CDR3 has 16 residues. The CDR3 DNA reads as TGTGCCAGCAGCAAATCCCCCTTTGAGGGAGAAGATACGCAGTATTTT. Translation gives CASSKSPFEGEDTQYF.

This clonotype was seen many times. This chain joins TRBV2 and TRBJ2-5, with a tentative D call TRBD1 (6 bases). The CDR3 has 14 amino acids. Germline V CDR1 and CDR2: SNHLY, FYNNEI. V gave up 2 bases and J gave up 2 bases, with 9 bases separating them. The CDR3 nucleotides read TGTGCCAGCAGTGAATGGACAGCACAAGAGACCCAGTACTTC. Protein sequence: CASSEWTAQETQYF.